This T cell receptor (beta chain) was identified during a study of T cells after yellow fever vaccination. Study-level findings and limits: CD4 and CD8 compartments shared a small share of clonotypes. Most clones from primary vaccination were detected again post-booster (roughly 96% CD4, around 88% CD8). It was a weaker secondary response, yet one that peaked faster, at day 5 versus 15.

The V and J ends lost 5 bases and 0 bases respectively, with 17 bases between them. The CDR3 runs to 16 residues. CDR1 SGHTA and CDR2 FQGNSA come from the germline V gene. This clonotype was found many times. The antigen remains unidentified. Template switching with 5'RACE generated the TCR cDNA and added a universal primer site and UMIs. In TCRdb, the 5' RACE reads were re-called with MiXCR into one record per CDR3 protein. The table lists around 68,000 distinct CDR3 sequences, around 7% of them singletons. The clonotype originates from a man younger than 35 who received the YFV17D yellow fever vaccine. This chain connects TRBV7-2 to TRBJ2-7; the D gene is possibly TRBD2 (5 bases). The sequencing here drew on CD8+ T cells sorted from PBMCs, taken 9 to 11 days after the first yellow fever vaccination. CDR3 coding DNA: TGTGCCAGCAGCCTCCTAGGACTTGGGGTCTCCTACGAGCAGTACTTC. Amino acids: CASSLLGLGVSYEQYF.